The 5 T cell receptor beta chains given below trace back to one sample, sequenced in a study of Ad26.COV2.S vaccination and SARS-CoV-2 variants (dated by TCRdb to the early 2020s). The sample's treatment or condition label, in plain terms: over 15 received Ad26.COV2.S at low or high dose, single or two shots; about 5 received placebo; per-sample allocation not given. For vaccine and placebo recipients, the sequenced repertoires came from samples collected on day 63 after the first injection. Libraries were made using the immunoSEQ multiplex PCR assay. Imported from immuneACCESS, the table was reduced by TCRdb to in-frame sequences with V and J called. These copies leave out some clones; in studies compared against another copy, an unresolved V gene accounts for under half, and the cause of the remainder is not known. The sample table holds about 350,000 clones, of which about 89% were seen once. The ten largest clonotypes hold approximately 4.5% of the sample.

The sequences come from peripheral blood, collected in a trial of Ad26.COV2.S vaccine versus placebo. The receptors stem from a person between 18 and 65 years old who received the Ad26.COV2.S COVID-19 vaccine or a placebo.

V usage is TRBV18 and J usage is TRBJ2-2, with D uncertain. The V gene's germline CDR1 is KGHSH and CDR2 LQKENI. With 2 bases removed from V and 6 bases from J, the gap between germline ends came to 7 bases. The CDR3 sequence is 13 residues long. The CDR3 sequence is CASSPTQAGELFF. CDR3 sequence (DNA): TGTGCCAGCTCACCAACCCAGGCCGGGGAGCTGTTTTTT.

The chain couples TRBV6-2 or TRBV6-3 to TRBJ2-7; 8 nucleotides align to TRBD1. Germline loops: CDR1 MNHEY, CDR2 SVGEGT. The CDR3 has 16 residues. The V gene end was trimmed by 6 bases and the J gene end by 0 bases; junction bases not matched to a gene: 10. CDR3 residues: CASSDNRGDHSYEQYF. CDR3 DNA sequence: TGTGCCAGCAGCGATAACAGGGGGGACCACTCCTACGAGCAGTACTTC.

The CDR3 sequence is CASSTSRGNTIYF. DNA for the CDR3: TGTGCCAGTAGTACCAGCCGGGGAAACACCATATATTTT. The chain uses TRBV19 and TRBJ1-3; D uncertain. The length of the CDR3 is 13 residues. V dropped 4 bases and J dropped 4 bases, with 8 bases sitting between them. Germline CDR1 is LNHDA and CDR2 is SQIVND (reference sequence).

The rearrangement links TRBV9 to TRBJ2-3; 14 nucleotides match TRBD2. The CDR3 length is 18 residues. With 0 bases clipped from V and 6 bases from J, the junction kept 9 bases outside the gene matches. Germline lookup yields CDR1 SGDLS and CDR2 YYNGEE. The CDR3 region has the DNA TGTGCCAGCAGCGTAGCACCACCGGGACTAGCGGGAGCTGATACGCAGTATTTT. Protein sequence: CASSVAPPGLAGADTQYF. The full variable domain, its missing parts supplied by reference TRBV9 and TRBJ2-3, is DSGVTQTPKHLITATGQRVTLRCSPRSGDLSVYWYQQSLDQGLQFLIQYYNGEERAKGNILERFSAQQFPDLHSELNLSSLELGDSALYFCASSVAPPGLAGADTQYFGPGTRLTVL.

This sequence joins TRBV6-4 and TRBJ2-5; D unresolved. The length of the CDR3 is 11 residues. Germline V gene lookup returns CDR1 MRHNA and CDR2 SNTAGT. V lost 2 bases and J 5 bases, leaving 3 bases between the germline ends. CDR3 amino acids: CASSDRETQYF. CDR3 DNA: TGTGCCAGCAGTGACAGGGAGACCCAGTACTTC.